A few counts support the clone carrying this T cell receptor (beta chain). This sample is part of a study of T cell repertoires in cytomegalovirus infection. TCRdb re-derived calls from the reads in MiXCR, one entry per CDR3 protein. The table has about 740,000 distinct CDR3 sequences, 35% to 45% seen once. The length of the CDR3 is 14 residues. Trimming removed 1 base from V and 5 bases from J, with 11 bases in between. From germline, CDR1 is SGHTA and CDR2 FQGNSA. The source material was PBMCs. This receptor was obtained from a human donor in good health (CMV status not recorded). Some clones in this sample may be carry-over from other donors' samples. The rearrangement links TRBV7-2 to TRBJ2-5; D is possibly TRBD1 (6 bases). The CDR3 sequence is CASSLDGGRETQYF. CDR3 DNA sequence: TGTGCCAGCAGCTTAGATGGGGGCCGGGAGACCCAGTACTTC.